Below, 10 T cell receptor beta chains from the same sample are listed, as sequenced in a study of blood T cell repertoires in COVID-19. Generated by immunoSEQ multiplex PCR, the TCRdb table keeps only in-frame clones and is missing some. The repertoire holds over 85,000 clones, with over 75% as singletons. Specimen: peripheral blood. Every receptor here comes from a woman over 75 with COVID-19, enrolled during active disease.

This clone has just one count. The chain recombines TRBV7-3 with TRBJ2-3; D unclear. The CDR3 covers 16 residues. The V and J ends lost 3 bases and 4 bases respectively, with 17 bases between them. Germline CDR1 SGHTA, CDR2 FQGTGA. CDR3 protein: CASSFGSGYRADTQYF. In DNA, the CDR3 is TGTGCCAGCAGCTTCGGTAGTGGCTATCGGGCAGATACGCAGTATTTT.

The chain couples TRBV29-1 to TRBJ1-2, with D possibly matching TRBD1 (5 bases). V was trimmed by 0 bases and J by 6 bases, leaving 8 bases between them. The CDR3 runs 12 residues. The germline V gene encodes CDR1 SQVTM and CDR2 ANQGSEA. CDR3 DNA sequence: TGCAGCGTTGAAGAGGGACTCAATGGCTACACCTTC. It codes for CSVEEGLNGYTF. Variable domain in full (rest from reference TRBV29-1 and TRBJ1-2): SAVISQKPSRDICQRGTSLTIQCQVDSQVTMMFWYRQQPGQSLTLIATANQGSEATYESGFVIDKFPISRPNLTFSTLTVSNMSPEDSSIYLCSVEEGLNGYTFGSGTRLTVV.

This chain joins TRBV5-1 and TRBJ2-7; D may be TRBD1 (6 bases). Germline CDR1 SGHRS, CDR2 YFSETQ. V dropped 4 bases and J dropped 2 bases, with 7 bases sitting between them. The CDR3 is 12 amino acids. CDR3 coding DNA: TGCGCCAGCAGCAAGGGGGCCTACGAGCAGTACTTC. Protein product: CASSKGAYEQYF.

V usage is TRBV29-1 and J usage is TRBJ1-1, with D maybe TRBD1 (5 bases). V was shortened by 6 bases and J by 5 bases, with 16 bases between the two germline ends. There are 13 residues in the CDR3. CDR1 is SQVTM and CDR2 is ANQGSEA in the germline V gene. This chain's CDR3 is CSVGDGTVTEAFF. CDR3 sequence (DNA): TGCAGCGTGGGGGACGGGACTGTGACTGAAGCTTTCTTT.

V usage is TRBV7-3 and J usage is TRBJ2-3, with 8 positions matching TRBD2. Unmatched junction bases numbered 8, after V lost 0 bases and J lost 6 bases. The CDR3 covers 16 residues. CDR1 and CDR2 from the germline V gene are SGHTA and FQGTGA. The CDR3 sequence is CASSLTAGAKGDTQYF. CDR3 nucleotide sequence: TGTGCCAGCAGCTTAACAGCGGGAGCGAAGGGCGATACGCAGTATTTT. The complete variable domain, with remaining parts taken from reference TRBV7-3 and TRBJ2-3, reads GAGVSQTPSNKVTEKGKYVELRCDPISGHTALYWYRQSLGQGPEFLIYFQGTGAADDSGLPNDRFFAVRPEGSVSTLKIQRTERGDSAVYLCASSLTAGAKGDTQYFGPGTRLTVL.

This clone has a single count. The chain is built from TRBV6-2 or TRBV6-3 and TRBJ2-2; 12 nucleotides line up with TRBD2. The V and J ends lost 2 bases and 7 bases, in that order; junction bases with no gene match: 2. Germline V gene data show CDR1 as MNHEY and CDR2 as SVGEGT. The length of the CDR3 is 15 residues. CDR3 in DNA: TGTGCCAGCAGTTACAGGACTAGCGGGATCGGGGAGCTGTTTTTT. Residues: CASSYRTSGIGELFF.

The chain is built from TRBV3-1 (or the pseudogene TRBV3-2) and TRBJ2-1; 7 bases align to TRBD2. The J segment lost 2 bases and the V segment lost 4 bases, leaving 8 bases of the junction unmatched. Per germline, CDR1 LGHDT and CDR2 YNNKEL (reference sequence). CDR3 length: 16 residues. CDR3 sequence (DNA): TGTGCCAGCAGCCCGGCGTATGGGACTACCTACAATGAGCAGTTCTTC. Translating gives CASSPAYGTTYNEQFF.

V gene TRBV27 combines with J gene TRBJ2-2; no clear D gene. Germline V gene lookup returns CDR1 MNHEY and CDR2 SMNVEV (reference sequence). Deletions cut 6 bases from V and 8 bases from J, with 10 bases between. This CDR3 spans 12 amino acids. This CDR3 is CASSRVSGELFF. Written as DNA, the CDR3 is TGTGCCAGCAGCCGGGTTTCGGGGGAGCTGTTTTTT.

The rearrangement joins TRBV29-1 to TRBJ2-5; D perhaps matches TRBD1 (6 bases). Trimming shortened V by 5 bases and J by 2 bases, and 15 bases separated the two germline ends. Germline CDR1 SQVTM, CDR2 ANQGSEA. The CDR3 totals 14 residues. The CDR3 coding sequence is TGCAGCGTTCTTGACAGGACATCTCAAGAGACCCAGTACTTC. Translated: CSVLDRTSQETQYF.

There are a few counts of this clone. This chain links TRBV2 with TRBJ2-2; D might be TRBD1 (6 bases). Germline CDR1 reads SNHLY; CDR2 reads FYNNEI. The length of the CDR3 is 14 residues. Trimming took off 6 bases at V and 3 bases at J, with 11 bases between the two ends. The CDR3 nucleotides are TGTGCCAGCAGGTGGGACATCCACACCGGGGAGCTGTTTTTT. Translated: CASRWDIHTGELFF.